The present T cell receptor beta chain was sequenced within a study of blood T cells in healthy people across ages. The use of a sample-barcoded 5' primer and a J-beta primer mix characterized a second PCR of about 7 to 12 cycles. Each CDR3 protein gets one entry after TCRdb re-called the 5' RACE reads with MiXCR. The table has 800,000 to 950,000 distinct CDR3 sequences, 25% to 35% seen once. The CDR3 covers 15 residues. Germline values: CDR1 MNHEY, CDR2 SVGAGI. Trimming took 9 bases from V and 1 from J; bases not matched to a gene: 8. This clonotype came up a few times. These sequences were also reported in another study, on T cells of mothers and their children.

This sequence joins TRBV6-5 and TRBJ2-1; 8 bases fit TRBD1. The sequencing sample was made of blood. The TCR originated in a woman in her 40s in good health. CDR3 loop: CASSTGGTSYNEQFF. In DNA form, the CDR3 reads TGTGCCAGTAGCACAGGGGGTACGTCCTACAATGAGCAGTTCTTC.